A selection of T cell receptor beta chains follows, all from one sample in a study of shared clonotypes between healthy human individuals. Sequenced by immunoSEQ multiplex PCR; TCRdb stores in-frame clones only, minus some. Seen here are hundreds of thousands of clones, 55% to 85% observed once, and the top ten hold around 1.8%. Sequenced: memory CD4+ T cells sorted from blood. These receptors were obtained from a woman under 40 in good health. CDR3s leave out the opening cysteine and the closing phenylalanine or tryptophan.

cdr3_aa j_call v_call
SVERDTEEIQY TRBJ2-5 TRBV29-1
ASSLAGLRGGYT TRBJ1-2 TRBV5-6
ASSPGTGGLEQY TRBJ2-7 TRBV5-1
ASSMFAGGLETQY TRBJ2-5 TRBV19
ASSLGWVALDTQY TRBJ2-3 TRBV7-2
ASSLESSSEQY TRBJ2-7 TRBV7-2
ASSEGGSRFAPGELF TRBJ2-2 TRBV6-1
ASSYARDRPYEQY TRBJ2-7 TRBV7-9
ASSPTSGRPGYNEQF TRBJ2-1 TRBV28
ASSFPTGLGTGELF TRBJ2-2 TRBV7-3
ASRPTLSDGSQH TRBJ1-5 TRBV28
ASSLTGAENQPQH TRBJ1-5 TRBV5-1
ASSSASEGANVLT TRBJ2-6 TRBV27
ASRLAGTRTEAF TRBJ1-1 TRBV11-2
ASNGGAYTQY TRBJ2-3 TRBV2
ASRPWGTYGYT TRBJ1-2 TRBV5-6
ASSPAGGAKTQY TRBJ2-5 TRBV5-1